The 12 T cell receptor beta chains below come from one sample, sequenced in a study of T-cell reconstitution after alpha-beta-depleted transplantation in children. Preparation of the TCRbeta library was carried out with unique molecular identifiers. Each CDR3 protein is one row after TCRdb ran MiXCR on the PCR reads. The table records approximately 130,000 distinct CDR3 sequences, 8.5% to 10% of them present only once. Specimen: PBMCs, mostly from graft donor cells, collected 180 days after TCRalphabeta/CD19-depleted stem cell transplant. The receptors come from a girl less than two years old who had a stem cell transplant for combined immunodeficiency, so the T cells may come from the graft donor.

Only a few counts were recorded for this clonotype. The chain has TRBV18 and TRBJ2-6; D might be TRBD1 (5 bases). The germline V gene has CDR1 KGHSH and CDR2 LQKENI. This CDR3 has 19 residues. Trimming shortened V by 2 bases and J by 0 bases, and 17 bases separated the two germline ends. This CDR3 is CASSPLSRANNSGANVLTF. The CDR3 coding sequence is TGTGCCAGCTCACCATTGTCCAGGGCGAACAACTCTGGGGCCAACGTCCTGACTTTC.

This clonotype was observed at least ten times. V usage is TRBV18 and J usage is TRBJ2-7; unclear D gene. The CDR3 is 13 residues long. CDR1 and CDR2 (germline): KGHSH, LQKENI. V was shortened by 0 bases and J by 1 base, with 4 bases between the two germline ends. CDR3 region: CASSPPGSYEQYF. CDR3 coding DNA: TGTGCCAGCTCACCACCGGGGTCCTACGAGCAGTACTTC.

The chain is built from TRBV7-8 and TRBJ2-3, with D uncertain. In germline, CDR1 is SGHVS, CDR2 FQNEAQ. This CDR3 is 14 amino acids long. V was pared by 0 bases and J by 1 base, with 5 bases between. CDR3 sequence (DNA): TGTGCCAGCAGCTTAGCATTCCGCACAGATACGCAGTATTTT. Protein: CASSLAFRTDTQYF. The full variable domain, in which reference TRBV7-8 and TRBJ2-3 provide the parts outside the CDR3, is GAGVSQSPRYKVAKRGQDVALRCDPISGHVSLFWYQQALGQGPEFLTYFQNEAQLDKSGLPSDRFFAERPEGSVSTLKIQRTQQEDSAVYLCASSLAFRTDTQYFGPGTRLTVL.

This clonotype was picked up many times. The chain carries TRBV6-2 or TRBV6-3 and TRBJ2-4; no clear D. There are 18 residues in the CDR3. With 2 bases removed from V and 0 bases from J, the gap between germline ends came to 17 bases. Germline CDR1 and CDR2: MNHEY and SVGEGT. DNA of the CDR3: TGTGCCAGCAGTTACGATAGATCGCAGTGGGGAGCCAAAAACATTCAGTACTTC. Translated: CASSYDRSQWGAKNIQYF.

This clonotype turned up a few times. This chain uses TRBV5-1 with TRBJ2-7; unclear D gene. The CDR3 runs 13 residues. The germline V gene encodes CDR1 SGHRS and CDR2 YFSETQ. Deletions cut 1 base from V and 4 bases from J, with 9 bases between. The CDR3 DNA sequence: TGCGCCAGCAGCTTGTGGGCTGAGTACGAGCAGTACTTC. It codes for CASSLWAEYEQYF.

This clonotype was recorded at least ten times. This sequence joins TRBV5-1 and TRBJ1-1, with TRBD1 identical over 7 bases. The CDR3 is made up of 14 amino acids. The V and J ends lost 4 bases and 4 bases, in that order; junction bases with no gene match: 7. CDR1 and CDR2 (germline): SGHRS, YFSETQ. The CDR3 bases are TGCGCCAGCAGCGAAGGACAGGTCTTCACTGAAGCTTTCTTT. It codes for CASSEGQVFTEAFF.

This clonotype appeared a few times. CDR3 DNA sequence: TGTGCCAGCAGCTCTGGCCTAGAAACAGATACGCAGTATTTT. Amino acid sequence: CASSSGLETDTQYF. The V gene is TRBV7-3, the J gene TRBJ2-3; D gene ambiguous. V was clipped by 4 bases and J by 3 bases, with 11 bases between them. The length of the CDR3 is 14 residues. Germline V gives CDR1 SGHTA, CDR2 FQGTGA.

The chain uses TRBV7-2 and TRBJ1-2, with 7 bases lining up with TRBD1. Germline V lookup: CDR1 SGHTA, CDR2 FQGNSA. J lost 6 bases, V lost 3 bases, and 10 bases had no gene match. This CDR3 has 15 residues. CDR3 DNA: TGTGCCAGCAGCTTGGCCAGACAGGGCTCAAATGGCTACACCTTC. This gives the protein CASSLARQGSNGYTF.

The chain links TRBV29-1 to TRBJ2-7; possible D gene TRBD1, 5 bases. Germline lookup yields CDR1 SQVTM and CDR2 ANQGSEA. The CDR3 sequence is 11 residues long. Deletions cut 6 bases from V and 2 bases from J, with 8 bases between. CDR3 in amino acids: CSVTATYEQYF. Written as DNA, the CDR3 is TGCAGCGTGACAGCCACCTACGAGCAGTACTTC.

This clonotype has just a few counts. The chain employs TRBV29-1 and TRBJ2-7, with 12 nucleotides matching TRBD2. V lost 4 bases and J lost 3; bases outside the gene matches: 7. Germline values: CDR1 SQVTM, CDR2 ANQGSEA. CDR3 length: 15 amino acids. CDR3 bases: TGCAGCGTTGCCGGACTAGCGGGACACCACTACGAGCAGTACTTC. Translating gives CSVAGLAGHHYEQYF.

V is TRBV15 and J is TRBJ2-2; D might be TRBD1 (5 bases). The germline CDR1 and CDR2 sequences are LNHNV and YYDKDF (reference sequence). CDR3 size: 14 residues. With 5 bases removed from V and 1 base from J, the gap between germline ends came to 8 bases. CDR3 amino acids: CATSDTGNTGELFF. The CDR3 nucleotides read TGTGCCACCAGCGATACAGGGAACACCGGGGAGCTGTTTTTT.

V and J are TRBV20-1 and TRBJ2-7; the match to TRBD2 covers 10 bases. The ends lost 4 bases at V and 4 bases at J; junction bases unmatched: 4. This CDR3 spans 13 amino acids. Germline V gives CDR1 DFQATT, CDR2 SNEGSKA (reference sequence). The CDR3 region is CSAKGLAEYEQYF. CDR3 bases: TGCAGTGCTAAAGGACTAGCGGAATACGAGCAGTACTTC.